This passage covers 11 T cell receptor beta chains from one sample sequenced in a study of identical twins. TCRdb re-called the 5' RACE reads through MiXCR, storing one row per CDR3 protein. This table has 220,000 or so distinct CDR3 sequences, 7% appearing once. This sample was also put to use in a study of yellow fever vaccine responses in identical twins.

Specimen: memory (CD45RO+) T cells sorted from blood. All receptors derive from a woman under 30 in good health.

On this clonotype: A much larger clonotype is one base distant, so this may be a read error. The CDR3 DNA reads TGCAGCGTTGTATCCGGGACAGTCTACGAGCGGTACTTC. Amino acids: CSVVSGTVYERYF. V usage is TRBV29-1 and J usage is TRBJ2-7, with 7 bases aligning to TRBD1. Germline V gene data show CDR1 as SQVTM and CDR2 as ANQGSEA. CDR3 length equals 13 residues.

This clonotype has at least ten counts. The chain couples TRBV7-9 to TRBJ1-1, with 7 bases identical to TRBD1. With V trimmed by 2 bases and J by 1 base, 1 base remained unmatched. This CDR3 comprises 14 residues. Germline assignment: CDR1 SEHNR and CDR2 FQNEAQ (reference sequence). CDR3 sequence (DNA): TGTGCCAGCAGCTTACAGGGGGGGAACACTGAAGCTTTCTTT. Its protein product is CASSLQGGNTEAFF.

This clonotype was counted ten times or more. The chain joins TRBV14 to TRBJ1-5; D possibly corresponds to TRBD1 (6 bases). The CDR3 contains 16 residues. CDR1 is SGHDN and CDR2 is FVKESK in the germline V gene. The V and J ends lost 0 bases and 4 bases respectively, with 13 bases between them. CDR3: CASSQDRQGRNQPQHF. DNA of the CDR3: TGTGCCAGCAGCCAAGATAGGCAGGGGCGGAATCAGCCCCAGCATTTT. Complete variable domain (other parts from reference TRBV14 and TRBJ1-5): EAGVTQFPSHSVIEKGQTVTLRCDPISGHDNLYWYRRVMGKEIKFLLHFVKESKQDESGMPNNRFLAERTGGTYSTLKVQPAELEDSGVYFCASSQDRQGRNQPQHFGDGTRLSIL.

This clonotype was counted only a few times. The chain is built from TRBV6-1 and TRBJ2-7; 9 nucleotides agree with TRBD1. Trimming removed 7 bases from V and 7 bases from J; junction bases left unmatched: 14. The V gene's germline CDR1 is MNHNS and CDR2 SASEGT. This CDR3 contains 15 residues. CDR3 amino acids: CASTKMAQGAGEQYV. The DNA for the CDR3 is TGTGCCAGCACCAAAATGGCACAGGGGGCAGGGGAGCAGTACGTC.

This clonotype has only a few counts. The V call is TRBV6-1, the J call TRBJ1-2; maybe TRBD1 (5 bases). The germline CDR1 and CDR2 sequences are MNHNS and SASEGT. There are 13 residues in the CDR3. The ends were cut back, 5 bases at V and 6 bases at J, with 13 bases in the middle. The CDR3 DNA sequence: TGTGCCAGCAGTATTCAGGGTGTGGATGGCTACACCTTC. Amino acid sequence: CASSIQGVDGYTF.

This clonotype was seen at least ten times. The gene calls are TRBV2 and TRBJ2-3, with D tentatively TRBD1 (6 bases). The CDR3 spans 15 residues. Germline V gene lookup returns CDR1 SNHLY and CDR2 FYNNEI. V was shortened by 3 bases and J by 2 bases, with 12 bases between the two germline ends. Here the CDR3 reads CASSEGQRNTDTQYF. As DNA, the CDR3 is TGTGCCAGCAGTGAGGGACAACGAAACACAGATACGCAGTATTTT.

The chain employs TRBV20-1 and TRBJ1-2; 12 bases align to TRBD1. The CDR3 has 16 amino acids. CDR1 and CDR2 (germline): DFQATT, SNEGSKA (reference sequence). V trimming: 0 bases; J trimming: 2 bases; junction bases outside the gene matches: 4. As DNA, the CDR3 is TGCAGTGCTAGAGAAGGGACAGGGGGCTCCAACTATGGCTACACCTTC. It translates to CSAREGTGGSNYGYTF.

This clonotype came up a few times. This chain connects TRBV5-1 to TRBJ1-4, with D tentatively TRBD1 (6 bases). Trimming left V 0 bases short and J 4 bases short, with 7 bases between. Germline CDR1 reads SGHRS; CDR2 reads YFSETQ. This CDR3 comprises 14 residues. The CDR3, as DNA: TGCGCCAGCAGCTTGGAGGGGGGTAATGAAAAACTGTTTTTT. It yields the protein CASSLEGGNEKLFF.

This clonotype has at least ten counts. The CDR3 here is CASEPGELTETQYF. The CDR3 DNA sequence: TGTGCCAGCGAACCCGGGGAATTAACAGAGACCCAGTACTTC. V gene TRBV2 combines with J gene TRBJ2-5, with D perhaps matching TRBD2 (5 bases). V was shortened by 8 bases and J by 4 bases, with 17 bases between the two germline ends. The CDR3 totals 14 residues. Germline-derived CDR1 and CDR2 are SNHLY and FYNNEI.

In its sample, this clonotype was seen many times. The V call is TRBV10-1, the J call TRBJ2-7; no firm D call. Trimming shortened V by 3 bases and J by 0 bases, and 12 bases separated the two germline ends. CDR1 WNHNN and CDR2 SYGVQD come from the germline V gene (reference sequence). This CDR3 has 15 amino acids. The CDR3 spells CASSETIVGSYEQYF. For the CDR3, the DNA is TGCGCCAGCAGTGAAACAATTGTCGGCTCCTACGAGCAGTACTTC.

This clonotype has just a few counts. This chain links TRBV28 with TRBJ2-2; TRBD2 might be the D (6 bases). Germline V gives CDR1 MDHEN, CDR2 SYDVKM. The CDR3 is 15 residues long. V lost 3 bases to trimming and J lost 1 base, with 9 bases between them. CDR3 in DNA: TGTGCCAGCAGTTTTAGGGACTGGAACACCGGGGAGCTGTTTTTT. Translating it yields CASSFRDWNTGELFF.